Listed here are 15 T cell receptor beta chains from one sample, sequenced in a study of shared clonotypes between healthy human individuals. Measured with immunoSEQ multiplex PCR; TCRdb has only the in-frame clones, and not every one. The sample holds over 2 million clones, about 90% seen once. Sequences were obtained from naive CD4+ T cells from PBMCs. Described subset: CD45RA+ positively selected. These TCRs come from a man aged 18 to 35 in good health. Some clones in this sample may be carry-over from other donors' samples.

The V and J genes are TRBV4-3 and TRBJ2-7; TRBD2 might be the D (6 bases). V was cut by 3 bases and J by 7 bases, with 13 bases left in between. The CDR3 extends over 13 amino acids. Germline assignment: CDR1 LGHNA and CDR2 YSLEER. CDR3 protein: CASSQGLIGEQYF. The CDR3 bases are TGCGCCAGCAGCCAGGGACTGATCGGGGAGCAGTACTTC.

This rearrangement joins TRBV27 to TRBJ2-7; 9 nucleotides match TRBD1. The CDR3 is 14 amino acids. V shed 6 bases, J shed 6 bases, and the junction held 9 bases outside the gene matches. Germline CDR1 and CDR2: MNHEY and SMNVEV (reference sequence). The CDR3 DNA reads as TGTGCCAGCAGGTCCCGGGACAGGGTTGCCGAGCAGTACTTC. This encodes CASRSRDRVAEQYF.

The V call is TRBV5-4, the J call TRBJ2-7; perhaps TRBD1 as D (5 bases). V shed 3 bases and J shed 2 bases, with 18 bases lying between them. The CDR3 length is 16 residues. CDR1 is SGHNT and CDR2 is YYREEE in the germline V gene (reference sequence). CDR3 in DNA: TGTGCCAGCAGCTCGGGTTTGGGGCTAGGGACCTACGAGCAGTACTTC. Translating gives CASSSGLGLGTYEQYF. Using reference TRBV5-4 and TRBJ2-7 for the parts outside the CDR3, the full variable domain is ETGVTQSPTHLIKTRGQQVTLRCSSQSGHNTVSWYQQALGQGPQFIFQYYREEENGRGNFPPRFSGLQFPNYSSELNVNALELDDSALYLCASSSGLGLGTYEQYFGPGTRLTVT.

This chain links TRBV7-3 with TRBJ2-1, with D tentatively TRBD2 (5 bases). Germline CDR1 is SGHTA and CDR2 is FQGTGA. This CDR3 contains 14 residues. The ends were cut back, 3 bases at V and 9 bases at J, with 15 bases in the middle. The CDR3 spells CASSFLARASEQFF. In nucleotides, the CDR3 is TGTGCCAGCAGCTTTCTAGCCCGGGCGAGTGAGCAGTTCTTC.

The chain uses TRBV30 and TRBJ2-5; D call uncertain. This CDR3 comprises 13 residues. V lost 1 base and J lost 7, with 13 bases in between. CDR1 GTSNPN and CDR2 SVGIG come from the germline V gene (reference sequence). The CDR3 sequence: CAWSAVVLGTQYF. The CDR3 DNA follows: TGTGCCTGGAGTGCCGTCGTGTTGGGGACCCAGTACTTC.

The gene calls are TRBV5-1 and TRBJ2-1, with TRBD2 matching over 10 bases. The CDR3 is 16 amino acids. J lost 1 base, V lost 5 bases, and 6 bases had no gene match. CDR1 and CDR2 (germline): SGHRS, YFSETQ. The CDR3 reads CASRPIAGGSYNEQFF. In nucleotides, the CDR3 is TGCGCCAGCAGACCCATAGCGGGAGGTTCCTACAATGAGCAGTTCTTC.

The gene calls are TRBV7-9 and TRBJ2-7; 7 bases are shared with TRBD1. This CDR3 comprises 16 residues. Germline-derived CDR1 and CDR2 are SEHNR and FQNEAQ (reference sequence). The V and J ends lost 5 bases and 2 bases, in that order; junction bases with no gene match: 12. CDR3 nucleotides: TGTGCCAGCAGCCCGGACCGAGGGGGCACTCCCTACGAGCAGTACTTC. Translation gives CASSPDRGGTPYEQYF.

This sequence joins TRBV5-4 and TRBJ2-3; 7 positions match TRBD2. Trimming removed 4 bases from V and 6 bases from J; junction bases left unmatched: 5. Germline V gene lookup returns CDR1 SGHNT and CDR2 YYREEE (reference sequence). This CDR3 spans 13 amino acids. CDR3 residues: CASSQSGGDTQYF. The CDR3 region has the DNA TGTGCCAGCAGCCAGTCCGGGGGGGATACGCAGTATTTT.

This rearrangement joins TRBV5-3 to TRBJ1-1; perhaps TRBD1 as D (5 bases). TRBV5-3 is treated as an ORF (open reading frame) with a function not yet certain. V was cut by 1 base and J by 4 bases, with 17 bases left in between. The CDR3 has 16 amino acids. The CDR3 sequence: CARSLIGRQGTTEAFF. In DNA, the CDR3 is TGTGCCAGAAGCTTGATTGGCCGCCAAGGGACCACTGAAGCTTTCTTT.

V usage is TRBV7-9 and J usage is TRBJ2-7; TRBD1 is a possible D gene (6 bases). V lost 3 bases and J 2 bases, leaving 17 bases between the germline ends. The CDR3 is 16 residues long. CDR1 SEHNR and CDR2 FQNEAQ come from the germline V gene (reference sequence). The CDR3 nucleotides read TGTGCCAGCAGCTTGGCAGCGGACAGCTTCACCTACGAGCAGTACTTC. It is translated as CASSLAADSFTYEQYF.

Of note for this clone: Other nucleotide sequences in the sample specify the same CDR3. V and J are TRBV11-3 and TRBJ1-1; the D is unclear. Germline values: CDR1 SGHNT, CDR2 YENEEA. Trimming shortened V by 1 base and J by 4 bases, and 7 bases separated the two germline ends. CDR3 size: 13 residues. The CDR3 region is CASSLGRGTEAFF. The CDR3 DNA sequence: TGTGCCAGCAGCTTAGGTCGGGGCACTGAAGCTTTCTTT.

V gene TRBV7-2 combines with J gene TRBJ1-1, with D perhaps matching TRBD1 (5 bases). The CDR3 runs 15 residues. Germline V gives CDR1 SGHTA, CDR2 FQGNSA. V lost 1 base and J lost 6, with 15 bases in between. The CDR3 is CASSLDGTGKAEAFF. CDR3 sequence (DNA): TGTGCCAGCAGCTTAGACGGGACGGGGAAAGCTGAAGCTTTCTTT. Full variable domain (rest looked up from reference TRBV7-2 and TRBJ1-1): GAGVSQSPSNKVTEKGKDVELRCDPISGHTALYWYRQSLGQGLEFLIYFQGNSAPDKSGLPSDRFSAERTGGSVSTLTIQRTQQEDSAVYLCASSLDGTGKAEAFFGQGTRLTVV.

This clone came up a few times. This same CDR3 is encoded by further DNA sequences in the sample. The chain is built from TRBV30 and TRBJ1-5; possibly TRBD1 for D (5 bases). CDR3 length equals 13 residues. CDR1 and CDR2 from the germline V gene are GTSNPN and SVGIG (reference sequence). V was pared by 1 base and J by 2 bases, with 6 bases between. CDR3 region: CAWSARGNQPQHF. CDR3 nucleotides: TGTGCCTGGAGTGCCAGGGGCAATCAGCCCCAGCATTTT.

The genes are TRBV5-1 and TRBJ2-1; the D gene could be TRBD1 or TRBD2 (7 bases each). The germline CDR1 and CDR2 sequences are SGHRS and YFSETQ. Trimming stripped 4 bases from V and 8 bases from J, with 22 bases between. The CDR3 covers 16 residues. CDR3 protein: CASSQQPGGGGDEQFF. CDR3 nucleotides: TGCGCCAGCAGCCAACAACCTGGGGGAGGGGGCGATGAGCAGTTCTTC.

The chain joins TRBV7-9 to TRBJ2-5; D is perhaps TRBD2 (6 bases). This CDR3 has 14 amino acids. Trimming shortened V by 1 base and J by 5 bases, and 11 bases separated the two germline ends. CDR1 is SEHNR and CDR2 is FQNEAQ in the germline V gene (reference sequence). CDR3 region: CASSLVGGMETQYF. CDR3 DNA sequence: TGTGCCAGCAGCTTAGTCGGGGGAATGGAGACCCAGTACTTC. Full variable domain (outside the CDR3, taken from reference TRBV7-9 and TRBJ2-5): DTGVSQNPRHKITKRGQNVTFRCDPISEHNRLYWYRQTLGQGPEFLTYFQNEAQLEKSRLLSDRFSAERPKGSFSTLEIQRTEQGDSAMYLCASSLVGGMETQYFGPGTRLLVL.